The rows below give T cell receptor beta chains drawn from one sample of a study of identical twins. TCRdb re-derived calls from the 5' RACE reads in MiXCR, one entry per CDR3 protein. The table records some 200,000 distinct CDR3 sequences, 7.5% of them present only once. The same data also went into a second study, on yellow fever vaccine responses in identical twins.

Sequenced input: memory (CD45RO+) T cells sorted from blood. The receptors here all came from a woman aged 18-30 years in good health. The CDR3 runs from the conserved cysteine through the conserved F or W. The order of the fields is J gene, V gene, clone size, CDR3 protein. Where a row states a size, it is once, few, many or the class of an expanded clone; other rows omit it.

>TRBJ2-3|TRBV7-2|many
CASSLAGGSSTDTQYF
>TRBJ1-1|TRBV5-1|.
CASSLVSGVRVTEAFF
>TRBJ1-1|TRBV10-3|few
CAISPGSEAFF
>TRBJ1-5|TRBV12-3/TRBV12-4|.
CASSFGGEGQPQHF
>TRBJ2-1|TRBV5-1|few
CASAPSSSSYNEQFF
>TRBJ1-2|TRBV19|few
CASRSGGGIYGYTF
>TRBJ2-7|TRBV28|many
CASKEGGTGGSYEQYF
>TRBJ2-7|TRBV9|many
CASSVGTSGSYEQYF
>TRBJ2-7|TRBV6-5|.
CASSYSGTGGTYEQYF
>TRBJ2-1|TRBV11-2|.
CASQGAGVIVDNEQFF
>TRBJ2-7|TRBV4-3|few
CASSQVRGGKEQYF
>TRBJ1-5|TRBV6-2/TRBV6-3|.
CASSYSRGTVQPQHF
>TRBJ2-6|TRBV6-5|many
CASSYFSGTTSGANVLTF
>TRBJ2-7|TRBV5-6|many
CASSPPGPAYEQYF
>TRBJ1-6|TRBV7-2|few
CASSIRDRVSPLHF
>TRBJ2-1|TRBV4-3|many
CASSRRDSPSSYNEQFF
>TRBJ2-7|TRBV7-9|many
CASSPPKGDEQYF
>TRBJ2-6|TRBV7-6|few
CASSPQDPGGFSGANVLTF
>TRBJ1-1|TRBV7-8|.
CASSPLDRGSEAFF
>TRBJ2-1|TRBV7-9|few
CASSFIGTRSYNEQFF
>TRBJ1-5|TRBV6-1|few
CASGRTDGNQPQHF
>TRBJ2-1|TRBV20-1|few
CSAGLAGVSYNEQFF
>TRBJ1-6|TRBV25-1|.
CASSKTGSDSPLHF
>TRBJ2-3|TRBV12-3/TRBV12-4|few
CASSLNRGTDTQYF
>TRBJ2-7|TRBV2|once
CASSGGSPQYF
>TRBJ1-3|TRBV6-1|few
CASSPSTGVPGNTIYF
>TRBJ1-2|TRBV5-4|few
CASSLDESRSSYGYTF
>TRBJ1-3|TRBV7-2|many
CASSARIGNTIYF
>TRBJ2-3|TRBV18|.
CASSPVPQGGTDTQYF
>TRBJ1-1|TRBV6-5|many
CASSRDIREGREDTEAFF
>TRBJ1-1|TRBV5-1|many
CASSLDRGNTEAFF
>TRBJ1-6|TRBV3-1|few
CASSQVMDSPLHF
>TRBJ2-7|TRBV6-5|many
CASSSLAGPYEQYF
>TRBJ2-1|TRBV4-1|.
CASSLGGGRDEQFF
>TRBJ2-7|TRBV27|.
CASSEWGTSGTYEQYF
>TRBJ1-5|TRBV12-3/TRBV12-4|.
CASSLYEGYYSNQPQHF
>TRBJ2-3|TRBV20-1|few
CSASAPGGDTQYF
>TRBJ2-3|TRBV20-1|.
CSASETSMAPITDTQYF
>TRBJ2-5|TRBV7-7|few
CASSLAATGRETQYF
>TRBJ1-2|TRBV20-1|many
CSARDKKGHYGYTF
>TRBJ2-7|TRBV2|few
CASSEQGRSPYEQYF
>TRBJ2-7|TRBV6-5|.
CASSYAPLTGTSYEQYF
>TRBJ2-4|TRBV6-6|.
CASTNFGGACHF
>TRBJ2-6|TRBV9|few
CASSPGGTAIITPSGANVLTF
>TRBJ2-1|TRBV6-1|few
CASSAHISSSYNEQFF
>TRBJ2-3|TRBV4-3|.
CASSQDGRESNTDTQYF
>TRBJ2-1|TRBV4-3|.
CASSQDSLLGSYNEQFF
>TRBJ1-3|TRBV7-9|.
CASSLTTGGWKNTIYF
>TRBJ2-3|TRBV30|.
CAWKTTTDTQYF
>TRBJ2-6|TRBV24-1|many
CATSDSGGSGANVLTF
>TRBJ1-3|TRBV12-3/TRBV12-4|few
CASSFGTGGNTIYF
>TRBJ2-2|TRBV12-3/TRBV12-4|many
CASSLAGGITGELFF
>TRBJ1-2|TRBV3-1|many
CASSQVYGHRGSYGYTF
>TRBJ2-5|TRBV2|few
CASTRQGETQYF
>TRBJ2-3|TRBV7-3|many
CASSLKGSLTDTQYF
>TRBJ2-5|TRBV7-2|many
CASSLGGRKETQYF